The T cell receptor (beta chain) described here comes from a study of identical twins' blood T cells. Study-level results: Twin similarity might stem from environmental factors, not only genetics.

TCRdb recomputed calls from the 5' RACE reads with MiXCR, one row per CDR3 protein. The table includes fewer than 450,000 distinct CDR3 sequences, roughly 28% detected once. V was cut by 6 bases and J by 7 bases, with 16 bases left in between. The germline V gene encodes CDR1 MNHEY and CDR2 SVGEGT. The CDR3 extends over 15 amino acids. Details on this clonotype: Its target is unknown.

This chain joins TRBV6-2 or TRBV6-3 and TRBJ1-6; TRBD1 is a possible D gene (6 bases). This clonotype was obtained from a woman aged 18-55 years in good health. The sequencing input was PBMCs. This chain's CDR3 is CASRRLGQQNSPLHF. The CDR3 DNA reads TGTGCCAGCAGACGACTAGGACAGCAAAATTCACCCCTCCACTTT.